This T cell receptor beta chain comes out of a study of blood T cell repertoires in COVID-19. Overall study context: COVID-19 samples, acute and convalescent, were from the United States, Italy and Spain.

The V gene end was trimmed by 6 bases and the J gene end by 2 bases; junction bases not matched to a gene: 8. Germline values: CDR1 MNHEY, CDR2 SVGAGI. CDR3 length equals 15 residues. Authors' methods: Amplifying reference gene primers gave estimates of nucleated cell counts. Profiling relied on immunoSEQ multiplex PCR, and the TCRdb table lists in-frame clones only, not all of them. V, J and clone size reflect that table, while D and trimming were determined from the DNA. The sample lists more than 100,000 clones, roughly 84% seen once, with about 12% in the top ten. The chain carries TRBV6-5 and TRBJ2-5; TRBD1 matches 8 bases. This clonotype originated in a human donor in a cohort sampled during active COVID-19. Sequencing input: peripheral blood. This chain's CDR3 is CASSRTGTLQETQYF. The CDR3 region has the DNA TGTGCCAGCAGCAGGACAGGGACACTACAAGAGACCCAGTACTTC.